Presented here are 11 T cell receptor beta chains from one specimen sequenced in a study of shared clonotypes between healthy human individuals. Measured with immunoSEQ multiplex PCR; TCRdb has only the in-frame clones, and not every one. The data show 1.4 million to 1.5 million clones, roughly 97% seen once. The sequenced sample was naive CD4+ T cells sorted from blood. Subset of the sample: CD45RA+ positively selected. These receptor sequences come from a man younger than 45 in good health.

The CDR3 bases are TGTGCCAGCAGTTTTCTCGGGGGTAGTCACGAGCAGTACTTC. Residues: CASSFLGGSHEQYF. The chain joins TRBV28 to TRBJ2-7; possibly TRBD2 for D (6 bases). CDR1 and CDR2 (germline): MDHEN, SYDVKM. Trimming pared 3 bases from V and 5 bases from J, leaving 14 bases between. This CDR3 contains 14 residues.

J is TRBJ1-2 and V is TRBV19; possible D gene TRBD1, 6 bases. The V and J ends lost 9 bases and 1 base respectively, with 9 bases between them. This CDR3 has 12 residues. The germline V gene has CDR1 LNHDA and CDR2 SQIVND (reference sequence). As DNA, the CDR3 is TGTGCCAGCCGACAGGTTAACTATGGCTACACCTTC. This gives the protein CASRQVNYGYTF.

The genes are TRBV18 and TRBJ1-1; D possibly corresponds to TRBD1 (5 bases). The V end lost 5 bases, the J end lost 0 bases, and 16 bases lay between the germline ends. This CDR3 has 16 residues. Germline V gene lookup returns CDR1 KGHSH and CDR2 LQKENI. The CDR3 reads CASSSLGGGMNTEAFF. CDR3 nucleotides: TGTGCCAGCTCATCGCTTGGGGGAGGGATGAACACTGAAGCTTTCTTT.

For the CDR3, the DNA is TGTGCCAGTAGTACTCAGGGCCGCAATCAGCCCCAGCATTTT. It specifies CASSTQGRNQPQHF. This sequence joins TRBV19 and TRBJ1-5, with D tentatively TRBD1 (5 bases). The CDR3 loop spans 14 amino acids. V dropped 4 bases and J dropped 2 bases, with 9 bases sitting between them. Germline values: CDR1 LNHDA, CDR2 SQIVND (reference sequence).

This clone was picked up a small number of times. V and J are TRBV28 and TRBJ1-5; 7 bases are a match to TRBD1. The V and J ends lost 6 bases and 6 bases, in that order; junction bases with no gene match: 11. The CDR3 is 15 amino acids. Germline CDR1 is MDHEN and CDR2 is SYDVKM. The CDR3 DNA follows: TGTGCCAGCAGCCAGGGGGGGGCGACGTCTCAGCCCCAGCATTTT. This encodes CASSQGGATSQPQHF.

The V call is TRBV5-1, the J call TRBJ2-5; TRBD2 is a possible D gene (6 bases). The CDR3 runs 16 residues. The germline V and J ends were trimmed by 4 bases and 1 base, with 17 bases remaining between them. Germline values: CDR1 SGHRS, CDR2 YFSETQ. The CDR3 sequence is CASSNQPGLSQETQYF. DNA of the CDR3: TGCGCCAGCAGCAACCAACCGGGACTGAGCCAAGAGACCCAGTACTTC. Based on the CDR3 plus reference TRBV5-1 and TRBJ2-5, the full variable domain is KAGVTQTPRYLIKTRGQQVTLSCSPISGHRSVSWYQQTPGQGLQFLFEYFSETQRNKGNFPGRFSGRQFSNSRSEMNVSTLELGDSALYLCASSNQPGLSQETQYFGPGTRLLVL.

This clone was picked up one time. The chain employs TRBV10-1 and TRBJ2-3, with D possibly TRBD2 on 6 matching bases. V shed 3 bases and J shed 8 bases, with 15 bases lying between them. The CDR3 has 14 residues. The V gene's germline CDR1 is WNHNN and CDR2 SYGVQD (reference sequence). The DNA of the CDR3 is TGCGCCAGCAGTGACCCGTCCTTGCGGGGTACGCAGTATTTT. Residues: CASSDPSLRGTQYF.

This rearrangement joins TRBV10-3 to TRBJ1-1; 10 nucleotides agree with TRBD1. This CDR3 is built from 13 residues. The V segment lost 10 bases and the J segment 3 bases; nucleotides outside the gene matches: 5. Per germline, CDR1 ENHRY and CDR2 SYGVKD. CDR3 region: CANRGTGDTEAFF. The CDR3 bases are TGTGCCAACCGAGGGACAGGGGACACTGAAGCTTTCTTT.

This chain connects TRBV4-3 to TRBJ2-7; D might be TRBD1 (5 bases). The V gene's germline CDR1 is LGHNA and CDR2 YSLEER. V lost 4 bases to trimming and J lost 2 bases, with 15 bases between them. The CDR3 consists of 15 residues. The CDR3 DNA sequence: TGCGCCAGCAGCCCACGTGGGGCGGCGGCCTACGAGCAGTACTTC. Amino acids: CASSPRGAAAYEQYF.

This sequence joins TRBV19 and TRBJ2-7, with 7 positions matching TRBD2. The CDR3 totals 13 residues. From germline, CDR1 is LNHDA and CDR2 SQIVND (reference sequence). V lost 7 bases, J lost 2 bases, and 5 bases stayed unmatched. The DNA of the CDR3 is TGTGCCAGTAAGAAAGCGGGGCCCTACGAGCAGTACTTC. It codes for CASKKAGPYEQYF. Supplemented by reference TRBV19 and TRBJ2-7, the full variable domain reads DGGITQSPKYLFRKEGQNVTLSCEQNLNHDAMYWYRQDPGQGLRLIYYSQIVNDFQKGDIAEGYSVSREKKESFPLTVTSAQKNPTAFYLCASKKAGPYEQYFGPGTRLTVT.

The CDR3 DNA is TGTGCCAGCAGTCGGCAGGTGGACTATGGCTACACCTTC. Protein product: CASSRQVDYGYTF. The rearrangement uses TRBV6-5 and TRBJ1-2; D is uncertain. Trimming took 5 bases from V and 3 from J, leaving 10 bases between them. The CDR3 is made up of 13 amino acids. Per germline, CDR1 MNHEY and CDR2 SVGAGI.